This T cell receptor beta chain was profiled in a study of blood T cell repertoires in COVID-19. The V gene's germline CDR1 is MNHNY and CDR2 SVGAGI (reference sequence). The V end lost 2 bases, the J end lost 5 bases, and 15 bases lay between the germline ends. This CDR3 has 15 residues. Those enrolled in Seattle joined during active infection and were followed longitudinally afterward. TCRdb's copy holds only in-frame clones and misses some; the assay was immunoSEQ multiplex PCR. Of over 150,000 clones in the sample, roughly 94% were seen once. Sample: peripheral blood. The chain carries TRBV6-6 and TRBJ1-1; no clear D gene. The origin of this receptor is a man younger than 45 with COVID-19, enrolled during active disease. The CDR3 here is CASSYGQPFRTEAFF. The CDR3 nucleotides read TGTGCCAGCAGTTACGGGCAGCCCTTTCGGACTGAAGCTTTCTTT.